This paragraph covers one TCR beta chain sequence. The antigen is undetermined. TCRdb processed the 5' RACE reads again and assigns one entry to each CDR3 protein, with no DNA. With 140,000 to 150,000 distinct CDR3 sequences in the sample, the ten largest clones hold more than 0.95%. This CDR3 is 15 amino acids long. Germline CDR1 and CDR2: KGHSH and LQKENI. This record belongs to a study of monozygotic twins with inflammatory bowel disease. Overall study findings and caveats: IBD patients share fewer clonotypes with other people than healthy twins do, especially with disease activity. Diversity of TCRbeta measured by inverse Simpson was lower in IBD patients than in healthy co-twins.

This TCR derives from a human donor with ulcerative colitis or Crohn's disease, or a healthy co-twin of an affected twin (not recorded which). Sequencing was carried out using blood. The chain employs TRBV18 and TRBJ1-1; without DNA, the TCRdb call of TRBD1 cannot be checked. CDR3 sequence reads: CASSPLGVRETEAFF.